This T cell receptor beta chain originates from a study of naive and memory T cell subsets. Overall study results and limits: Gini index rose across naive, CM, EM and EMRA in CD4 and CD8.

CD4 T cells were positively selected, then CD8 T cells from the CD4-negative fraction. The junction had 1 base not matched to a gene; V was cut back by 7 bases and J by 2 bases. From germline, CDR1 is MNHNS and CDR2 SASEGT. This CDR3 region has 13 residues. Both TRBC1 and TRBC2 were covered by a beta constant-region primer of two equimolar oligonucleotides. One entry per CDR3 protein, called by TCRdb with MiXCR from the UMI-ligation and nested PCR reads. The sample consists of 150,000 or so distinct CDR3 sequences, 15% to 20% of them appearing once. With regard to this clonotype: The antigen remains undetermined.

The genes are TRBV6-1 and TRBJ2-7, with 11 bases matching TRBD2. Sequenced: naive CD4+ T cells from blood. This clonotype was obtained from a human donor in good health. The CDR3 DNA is TGTGCCAGCACGACTAGCGGGACCTACGAGCAGTACTTC. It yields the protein CASTTSGTYEQYF.